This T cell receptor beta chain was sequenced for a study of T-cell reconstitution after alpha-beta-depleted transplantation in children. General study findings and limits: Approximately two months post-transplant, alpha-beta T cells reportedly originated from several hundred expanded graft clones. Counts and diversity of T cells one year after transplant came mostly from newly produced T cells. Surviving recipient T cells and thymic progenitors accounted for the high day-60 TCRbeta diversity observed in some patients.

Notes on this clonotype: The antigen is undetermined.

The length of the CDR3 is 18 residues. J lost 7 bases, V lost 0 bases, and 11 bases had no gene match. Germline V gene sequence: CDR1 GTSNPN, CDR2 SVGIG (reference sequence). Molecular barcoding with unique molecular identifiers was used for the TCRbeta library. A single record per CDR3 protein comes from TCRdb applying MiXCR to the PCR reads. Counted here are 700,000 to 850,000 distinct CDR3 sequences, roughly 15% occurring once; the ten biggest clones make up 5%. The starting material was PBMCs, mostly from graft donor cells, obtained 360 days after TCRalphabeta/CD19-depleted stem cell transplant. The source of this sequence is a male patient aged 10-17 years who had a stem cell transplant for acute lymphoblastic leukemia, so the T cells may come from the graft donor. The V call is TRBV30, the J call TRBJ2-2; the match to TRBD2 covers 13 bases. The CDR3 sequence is CAWSVPGLAGLPSGELFF. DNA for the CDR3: TGTGCCTGGAGTGTCCCGGGACTAGCGGGACTACCCAGCGGGGAGCTGTTTTTT.